This T cell receptor beta chain was observed in a study of CD8+ T cells in alopecia areata. Comment on this clone: Antigen: not known.

This CDR3 spans 13 amino acids. V dropped 7 bases and J dropped 6 bases, with 18 bases sitting between them. Per germline, CDR1 SQVTM and CDR2 ANQGSEA. Study-wide results and limits: Besides other cells, scalp samples also yield sequences of resident alphabeta T cells from normal skin. Relative to normal scalp, lesional scalp, especially alopecia totalis/universalis, showed higher clonality.

PBMCs provided sorted CD4+ and CD8+ T cells. Extraction of RNA preceded its reverse transcription into cDNA, which served as the sequencing template. Data came from immunoSEQ multiplex PCR; TCRdb stores just in-frame clones and leaves some out. The sample shows 90,000 to 130,000 clones, about 50% of them seen only once. The chain couples TRBV29-1 to TRBJ1-2; D ambiguous. The sequence was obtained from a human donor with alopecia areata. The sample taken for sequencing was NKG2D-low CD8+ T cells sorted from blood. CDR3 nucleotide sequence: TGCAGCGACTTGATGGGTATGGGAAATGGCTACACCTTC. Residues: CSDLMGMGNGYTF.